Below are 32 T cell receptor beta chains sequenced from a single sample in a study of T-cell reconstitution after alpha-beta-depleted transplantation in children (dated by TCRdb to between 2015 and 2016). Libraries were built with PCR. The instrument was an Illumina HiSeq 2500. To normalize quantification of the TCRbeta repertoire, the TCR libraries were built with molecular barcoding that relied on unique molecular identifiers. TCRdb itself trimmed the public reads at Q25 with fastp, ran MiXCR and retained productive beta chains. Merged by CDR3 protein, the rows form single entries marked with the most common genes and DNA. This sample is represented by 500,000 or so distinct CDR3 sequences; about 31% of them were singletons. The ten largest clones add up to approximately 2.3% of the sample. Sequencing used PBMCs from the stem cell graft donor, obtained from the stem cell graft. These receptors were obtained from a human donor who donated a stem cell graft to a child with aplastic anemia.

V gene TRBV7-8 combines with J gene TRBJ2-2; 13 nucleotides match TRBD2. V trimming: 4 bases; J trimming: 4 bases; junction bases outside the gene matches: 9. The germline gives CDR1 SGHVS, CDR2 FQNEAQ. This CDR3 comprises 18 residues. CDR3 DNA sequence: TGTGCCAGCAGCTCCGGACTAGCGGGAGCGGGGGGCACCGGGGAGCTGTTTTTT. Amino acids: CASSSGLAGAGGTGELFF.

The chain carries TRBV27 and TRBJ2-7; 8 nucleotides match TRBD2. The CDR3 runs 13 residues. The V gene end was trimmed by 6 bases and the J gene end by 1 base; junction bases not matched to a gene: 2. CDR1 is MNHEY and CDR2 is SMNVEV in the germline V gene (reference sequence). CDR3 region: CASSERGSYEQYF. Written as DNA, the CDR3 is TGTGCCAGCAGCGAGCGGGGGTCCTACGAGCAGTACTTC.

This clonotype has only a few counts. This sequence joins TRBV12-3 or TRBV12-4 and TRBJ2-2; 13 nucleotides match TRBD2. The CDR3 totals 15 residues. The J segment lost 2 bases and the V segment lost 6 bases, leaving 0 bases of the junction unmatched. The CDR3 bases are TGTGCCAGCAGGGGACTAGCGGGAAACACCGGGGAGCTGTTTTTT. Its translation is CASRGLAGNTGELFF.

CDR3 nucleotide sequence: TGTGCCAGCAGCTTGGCAGCAGCTGAGCAGTACTTC. Translated, it gives CASSLAAAEQYF. The V gene is TRBV5-5, the J gene TRBJ2-7, with D unresolved. Germline V lookup: CDR1 SGHKS, CDR2 YYEKEE (reference sequence). This CDR3 contains 12 residues. Trimming removed 0 bases at V and 7 bases at J, with 8 bases between.

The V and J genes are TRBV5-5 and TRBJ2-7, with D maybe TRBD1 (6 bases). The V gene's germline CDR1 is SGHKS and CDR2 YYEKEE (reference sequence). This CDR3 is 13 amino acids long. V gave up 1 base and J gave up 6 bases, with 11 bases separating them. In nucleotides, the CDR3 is TGTGCCAGCAGCTTGACAGGGATGAGCGAGCAGTACGTC. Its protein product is CASSLTGMSEQYV.

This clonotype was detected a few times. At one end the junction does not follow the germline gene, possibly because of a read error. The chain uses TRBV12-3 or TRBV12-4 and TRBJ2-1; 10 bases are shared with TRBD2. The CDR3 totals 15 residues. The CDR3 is CASSFGLADNNEQFF. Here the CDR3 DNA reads TGTGCCAGCAGTTTTGGACTAGCGGACAACAATGAGCAGTTCTTT.

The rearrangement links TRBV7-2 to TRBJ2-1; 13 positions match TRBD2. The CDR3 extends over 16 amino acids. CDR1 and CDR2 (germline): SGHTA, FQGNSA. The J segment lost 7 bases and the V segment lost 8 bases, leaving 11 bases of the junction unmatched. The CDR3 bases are TGTGCCAGCGGCGCTGAACTAGCGGGAGGGAATAATGAGCAGTTCTTC. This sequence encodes CASGAELAGGNNEQFF.

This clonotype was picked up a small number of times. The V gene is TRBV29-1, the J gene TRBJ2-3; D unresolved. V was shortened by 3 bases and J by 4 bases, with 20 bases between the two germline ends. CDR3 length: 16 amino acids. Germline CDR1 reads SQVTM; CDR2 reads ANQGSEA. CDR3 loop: CSVEDPTALWADTQYF. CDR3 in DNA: TGCAGCGTTGAGGACCCGACGGCCCTTTGGGCAGATACGCAGTATTTT.

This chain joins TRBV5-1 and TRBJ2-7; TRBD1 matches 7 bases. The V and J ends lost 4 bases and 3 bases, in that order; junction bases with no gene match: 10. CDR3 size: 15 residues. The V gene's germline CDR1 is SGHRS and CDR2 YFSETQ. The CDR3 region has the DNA TGCGCCAGCAGCAGCGTCCAAGACAGGGTCTACGAGCAGTACTTC. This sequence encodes CASSSVQDRVYEQYF. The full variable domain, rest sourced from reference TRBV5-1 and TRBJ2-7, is KAGVTQTPRYLIKTRGQQVTLSCSPISGHRSVSWYQQTPGQGLQFLFEYFSETQRNKGNFPGRFSGRQFSNSRSEMNVSTLELGDSALYLCASSSVQDRVYEQYFGPGTRLTVT.

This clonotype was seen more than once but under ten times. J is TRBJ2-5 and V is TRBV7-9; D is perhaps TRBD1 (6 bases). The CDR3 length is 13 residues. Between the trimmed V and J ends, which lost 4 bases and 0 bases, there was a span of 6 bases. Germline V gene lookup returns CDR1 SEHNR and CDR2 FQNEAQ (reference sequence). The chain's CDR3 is CASSWDNQETQYF. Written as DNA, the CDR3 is TGTGCCAGCAGCTGGGACAACCAAGAGACCCAGTACTTC. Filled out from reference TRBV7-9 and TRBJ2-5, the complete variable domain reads DTGVSQNPRHKITKRGQNVTFRCDPISEHNRLYWYRQTLGQGPEFLTYFQNEAQLEKSRLLSDRFSAERPKGSFSTLEIQRTEQGDSAMYLCASSWDNQETQYFGPGTRLLVL.

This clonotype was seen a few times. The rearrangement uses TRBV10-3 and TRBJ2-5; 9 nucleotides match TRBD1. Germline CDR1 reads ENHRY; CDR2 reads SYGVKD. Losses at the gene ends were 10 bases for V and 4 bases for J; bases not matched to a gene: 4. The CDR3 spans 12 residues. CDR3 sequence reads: CATADRGETQYF. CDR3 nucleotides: TGTGCCACCGCGGACAGGGGAGAGACCCAGTACTTC.

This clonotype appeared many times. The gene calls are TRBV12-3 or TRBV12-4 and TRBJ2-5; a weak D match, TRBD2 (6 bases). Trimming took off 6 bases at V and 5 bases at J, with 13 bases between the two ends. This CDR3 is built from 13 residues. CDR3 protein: CASSLTGRETQYF. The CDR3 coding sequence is TGTGCCAGCAGCTTAACGGGGAGGGAGACCCAGTACTTC.

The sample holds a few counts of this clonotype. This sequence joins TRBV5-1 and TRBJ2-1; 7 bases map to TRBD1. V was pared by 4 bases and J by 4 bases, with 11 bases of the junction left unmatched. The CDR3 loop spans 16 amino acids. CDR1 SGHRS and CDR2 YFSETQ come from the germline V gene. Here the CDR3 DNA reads TGCGCCAGCAGCGCCACTGGGACAGTCGGTTACAATGAGCAGTTCTTC. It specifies CASSATGTVGYNEQFF.

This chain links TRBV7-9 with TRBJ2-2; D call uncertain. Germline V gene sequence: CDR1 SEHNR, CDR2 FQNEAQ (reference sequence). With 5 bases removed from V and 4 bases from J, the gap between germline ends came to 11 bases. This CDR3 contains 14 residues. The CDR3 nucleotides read TGTGCCAGCAGCCAGCCTGACATCACCGGGGAGCTGTTTTTT. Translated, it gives CASSQPDITGELFF.

This CDR3 is CSAQQGADGNTIYF. Written as DNA, the CDR3 is TGCAGTGCTCAACAGGGGGCGGACGGAAACACCATATATTTT. The J gene is TRBJ1-3, the V gene TRBV20-1, with 9 bases aligning to TRBD1. The CDR3 sequence is 14 residues long. Losses at the gene ends were 5 bases for V and 4 bases for J; bases not matched to a gene: 6. Germline-derived CDR1 and CDR2 are DFQATT and SNEGSKA (reference sequence).

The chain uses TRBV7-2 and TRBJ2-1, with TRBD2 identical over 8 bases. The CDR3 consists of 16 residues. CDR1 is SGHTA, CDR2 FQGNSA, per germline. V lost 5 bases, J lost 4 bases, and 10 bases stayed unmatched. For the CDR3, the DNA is TGTGCCAGCAGCCACCCTGCGGGAGGACTTTACAATGAGCAGTTCTTC. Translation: CASSHPAGGLYNEQFF. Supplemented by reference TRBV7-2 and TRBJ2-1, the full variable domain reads GAGVSQSPSNKVTEKGKDVELRCDPISGHTALYWYRQSLGQGLEFLIYFQGNSAPDKSGLPSDRFSAERTGGSVSTLTIQRTQQEDSAVYLCASSHPAGGLYNEQFFGPGTRLTVL.

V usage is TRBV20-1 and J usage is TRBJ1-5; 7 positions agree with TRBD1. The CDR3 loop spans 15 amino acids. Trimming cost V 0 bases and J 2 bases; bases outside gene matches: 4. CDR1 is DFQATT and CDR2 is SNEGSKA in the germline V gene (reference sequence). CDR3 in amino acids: CSARERTGGNQPQHF. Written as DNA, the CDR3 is TGCAGTGCTAGAGAACGTACAGGGGGCAATCAGCCCCAGCATTTT.

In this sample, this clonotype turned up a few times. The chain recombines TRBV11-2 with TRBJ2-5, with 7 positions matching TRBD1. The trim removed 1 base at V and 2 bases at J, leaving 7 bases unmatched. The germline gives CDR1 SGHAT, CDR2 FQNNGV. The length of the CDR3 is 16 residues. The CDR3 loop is CASSLVGGGFQETQYF. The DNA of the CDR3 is TGTGCCAGCAGCTTAGTAGGGGGCGGCTTTCAAGAGACCCAGTACTTC.

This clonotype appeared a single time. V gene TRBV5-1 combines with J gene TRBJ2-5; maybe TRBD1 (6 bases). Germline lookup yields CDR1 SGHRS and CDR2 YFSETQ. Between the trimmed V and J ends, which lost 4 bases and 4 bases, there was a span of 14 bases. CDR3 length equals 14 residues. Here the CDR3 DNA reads TGCGCCAGCAGCGAACAGGGCAGGGGAGAGACCCAGTACTTC. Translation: CASSEQGRGETQYF.

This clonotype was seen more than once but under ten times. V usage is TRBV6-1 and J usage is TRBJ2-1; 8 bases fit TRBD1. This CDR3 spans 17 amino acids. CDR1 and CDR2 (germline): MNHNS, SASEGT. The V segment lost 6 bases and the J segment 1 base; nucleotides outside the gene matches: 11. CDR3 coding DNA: TGTGCCAGCAGGTCGGACCGACAGGGGTTTTCCTACAATGAGCAGTTCTTC. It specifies CASRSDRQGFSYNEQFF.

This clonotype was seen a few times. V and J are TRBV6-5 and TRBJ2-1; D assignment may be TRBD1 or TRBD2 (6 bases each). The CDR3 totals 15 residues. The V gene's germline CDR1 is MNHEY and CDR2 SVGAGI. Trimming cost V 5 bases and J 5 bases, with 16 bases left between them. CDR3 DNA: TGTGCCAGCAGTACTATAGGAGGGGGTAACAATGAGCAGTTCTTC. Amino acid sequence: CASSTIGGGNNEQFF.

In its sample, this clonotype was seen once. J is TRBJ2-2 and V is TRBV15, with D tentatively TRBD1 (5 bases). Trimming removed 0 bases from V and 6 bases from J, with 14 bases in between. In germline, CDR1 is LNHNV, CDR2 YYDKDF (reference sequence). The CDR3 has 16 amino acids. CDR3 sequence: CATSRELGVKAGELFF. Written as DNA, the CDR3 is TGTGCCACCAGCAGAGAGTTAGGGGTTAAGGCCGGGGAGCTGTTTTTT.

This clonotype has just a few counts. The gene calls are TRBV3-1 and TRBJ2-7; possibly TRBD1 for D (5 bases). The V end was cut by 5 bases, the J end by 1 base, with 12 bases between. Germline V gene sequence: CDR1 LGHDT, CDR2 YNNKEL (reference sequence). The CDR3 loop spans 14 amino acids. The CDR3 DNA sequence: TGTGCCAGCAGCTCCGGCCAGGGTTCCTACGAGCAGTACGTC. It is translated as CASSSGQGSYEQYV.

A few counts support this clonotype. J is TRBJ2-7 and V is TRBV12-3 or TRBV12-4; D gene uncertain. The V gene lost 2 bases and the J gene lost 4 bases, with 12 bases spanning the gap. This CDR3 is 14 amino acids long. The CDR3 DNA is TGTGCCAGCAGTTTACCCGGACGGAAGTACGAGCAGTACGTC. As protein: CASSLPGRKYEQYV.

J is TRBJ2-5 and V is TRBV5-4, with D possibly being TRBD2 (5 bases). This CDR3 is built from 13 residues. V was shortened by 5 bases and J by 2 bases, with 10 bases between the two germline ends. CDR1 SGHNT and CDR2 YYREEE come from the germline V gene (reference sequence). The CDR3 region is CASRGSGQETQYF. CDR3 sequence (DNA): TGTGCCAGCAGAGGGAGTGGGCAAGAGACCCAGTACTTC.

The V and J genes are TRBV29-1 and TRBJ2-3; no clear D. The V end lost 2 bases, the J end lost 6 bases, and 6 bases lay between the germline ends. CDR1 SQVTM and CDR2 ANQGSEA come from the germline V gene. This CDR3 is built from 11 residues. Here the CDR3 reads CSVEPKDTQYF. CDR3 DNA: TGCAGCGTTGAACCGAAGGATACGCAGTATTTT.

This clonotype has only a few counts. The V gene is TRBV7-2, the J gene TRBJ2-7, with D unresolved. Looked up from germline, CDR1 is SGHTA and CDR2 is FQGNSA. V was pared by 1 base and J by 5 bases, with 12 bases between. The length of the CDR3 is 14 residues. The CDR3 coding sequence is TGTGCCAGCAGCTTAGTAGGTGGCGCCCACGAGCAGTACTTC. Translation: CASSLVGGAHEQYF.

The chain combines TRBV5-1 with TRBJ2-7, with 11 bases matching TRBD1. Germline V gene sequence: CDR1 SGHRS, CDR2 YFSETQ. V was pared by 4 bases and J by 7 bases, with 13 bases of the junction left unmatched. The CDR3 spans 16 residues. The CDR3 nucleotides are TGCGCCAGCAGCACCTCCCCTGGGACAGGGGGTCGTGAGCAGTACTTC. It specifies CASSTSPGTGGREQYF.

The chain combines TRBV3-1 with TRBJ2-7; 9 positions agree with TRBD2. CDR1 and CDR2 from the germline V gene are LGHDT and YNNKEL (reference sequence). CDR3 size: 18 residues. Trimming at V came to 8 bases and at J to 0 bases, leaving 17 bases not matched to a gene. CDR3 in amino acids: CASGSPKLAGAHSYEQYV. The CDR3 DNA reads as TGTGCCAGCGGATCCCCTAAACTAGCGGGTGCACACTCCTACGAGCAGTACGTC.

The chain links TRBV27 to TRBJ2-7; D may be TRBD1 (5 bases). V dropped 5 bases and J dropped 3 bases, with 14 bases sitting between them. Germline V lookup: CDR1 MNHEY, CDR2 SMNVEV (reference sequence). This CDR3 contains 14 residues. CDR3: CASSIYRTHYEQYF. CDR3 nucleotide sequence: TGTGCCAGCAGTATATACCGGACACACTACGAGCAGTACTTC.

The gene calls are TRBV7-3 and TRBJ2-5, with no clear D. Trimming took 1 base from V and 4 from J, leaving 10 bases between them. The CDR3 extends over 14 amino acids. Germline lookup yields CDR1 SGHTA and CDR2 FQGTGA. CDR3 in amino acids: CASSLSFSAETQYF. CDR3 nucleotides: TGTGCCAGCAGCTTAAGTTTTTCGGCAGAGACCCAGTACTTC.

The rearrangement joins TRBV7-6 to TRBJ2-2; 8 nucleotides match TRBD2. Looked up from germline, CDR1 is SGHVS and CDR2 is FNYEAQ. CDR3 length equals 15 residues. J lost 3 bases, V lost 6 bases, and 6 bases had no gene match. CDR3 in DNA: TGTGCCAGCAGGATTACTAGCGGTTACACCGGGGAGCTGTTTTTT. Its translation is CASRITSGYTGELFF.